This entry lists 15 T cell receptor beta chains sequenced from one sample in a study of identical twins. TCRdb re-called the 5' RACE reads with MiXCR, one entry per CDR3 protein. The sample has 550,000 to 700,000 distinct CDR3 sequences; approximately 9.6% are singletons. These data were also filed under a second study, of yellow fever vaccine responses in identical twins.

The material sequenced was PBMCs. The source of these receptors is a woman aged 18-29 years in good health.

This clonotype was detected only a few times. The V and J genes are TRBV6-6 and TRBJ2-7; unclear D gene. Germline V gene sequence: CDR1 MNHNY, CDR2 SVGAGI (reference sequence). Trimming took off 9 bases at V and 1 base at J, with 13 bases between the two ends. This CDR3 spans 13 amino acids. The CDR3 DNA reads TGTGCCAGTGTGGAATACCTATCCTACGAGCAGTACTTC. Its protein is CASVEYLSYEQYF.

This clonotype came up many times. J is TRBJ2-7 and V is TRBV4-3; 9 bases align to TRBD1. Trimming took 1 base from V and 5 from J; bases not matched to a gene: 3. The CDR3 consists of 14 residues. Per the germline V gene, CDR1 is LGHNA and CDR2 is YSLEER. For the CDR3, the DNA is TGCGCCAGCAGCCAAGGACAGGGGGGCCACGAGCAGTACTTC. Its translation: CASSQGQGGHEQYF.

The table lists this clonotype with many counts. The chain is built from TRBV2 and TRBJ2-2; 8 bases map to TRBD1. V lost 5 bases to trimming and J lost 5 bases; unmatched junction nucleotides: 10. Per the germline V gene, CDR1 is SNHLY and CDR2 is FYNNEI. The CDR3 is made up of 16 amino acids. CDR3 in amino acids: CASSTVTGERTGELFF. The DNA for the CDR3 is TGTGCCAGCAGTACCGTGACAGGGGAACGAACCGGGGAGCTGTTTTTT.

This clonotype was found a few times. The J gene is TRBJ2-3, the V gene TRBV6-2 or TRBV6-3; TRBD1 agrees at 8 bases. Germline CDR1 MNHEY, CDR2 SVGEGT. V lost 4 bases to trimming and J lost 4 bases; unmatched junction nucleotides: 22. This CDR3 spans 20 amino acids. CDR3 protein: CASSSYGQGVTTHGPDTQYF. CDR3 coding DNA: TGTGCCAGCAGTTCCTACGGACAGGGAGTAACGACGCACGGACCAGATACGCAGTATTTT.

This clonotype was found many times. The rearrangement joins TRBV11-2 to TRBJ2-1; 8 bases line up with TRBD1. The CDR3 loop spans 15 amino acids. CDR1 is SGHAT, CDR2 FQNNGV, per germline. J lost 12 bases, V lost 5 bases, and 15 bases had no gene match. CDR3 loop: CASSRDRGYFHAQFF. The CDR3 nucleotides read TGTGCCAGCAGCCGCGACAGGGGTTATTTTCATGCGCAGTTCTTC. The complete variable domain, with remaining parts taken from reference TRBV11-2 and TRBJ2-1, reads EAGVAQSPRYKIIEKRQSVAFWCNPISGHATLYWYQQILGQGPKLLIQFQNNGVVDDSQLPKDRFSAERLKGVDSTLKIQPAKLEDSAVYLCASSRDRGYFHAQFFGPGTRLTVL.

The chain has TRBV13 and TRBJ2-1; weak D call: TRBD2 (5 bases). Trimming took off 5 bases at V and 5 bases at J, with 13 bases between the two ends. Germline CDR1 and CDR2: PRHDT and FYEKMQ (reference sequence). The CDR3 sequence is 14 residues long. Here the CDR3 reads CASSRNRENNEQFF. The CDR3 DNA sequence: TGTGCCAGCAGCCGTAACCGGGAAAACAATGAGCAGTTCTTC. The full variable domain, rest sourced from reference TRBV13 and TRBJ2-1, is AAGVIQSPRHLIKEKRETATLKCYPIPRHDTVYWYQQGPGQDPQFLISFYEKMQSDKGSIPDRFSAQQFSDYHSELNMSSLELGDSALYFCASSRNRENNEQFFGPGTRLTVL.

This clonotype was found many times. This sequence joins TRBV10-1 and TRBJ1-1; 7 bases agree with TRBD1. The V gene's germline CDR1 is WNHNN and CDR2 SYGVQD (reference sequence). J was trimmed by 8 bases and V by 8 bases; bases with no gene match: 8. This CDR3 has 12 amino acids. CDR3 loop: CASLSHRGEAFF. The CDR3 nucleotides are TGCGCCAGCCTTTCGCACAGGGGAGAAGCTTTCTTT.

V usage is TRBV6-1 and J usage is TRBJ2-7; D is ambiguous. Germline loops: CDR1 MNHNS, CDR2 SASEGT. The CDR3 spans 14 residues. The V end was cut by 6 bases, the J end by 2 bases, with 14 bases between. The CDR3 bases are TGTGCCAGCAGCTCTCAGGACGGTACCTACGAGCAGTACTTC. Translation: CASSSQDGTYEQYF.

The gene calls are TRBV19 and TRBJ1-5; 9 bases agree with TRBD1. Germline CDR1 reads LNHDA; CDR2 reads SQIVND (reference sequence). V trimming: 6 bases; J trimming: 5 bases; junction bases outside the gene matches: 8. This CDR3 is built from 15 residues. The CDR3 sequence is CASSPGQGLDQPQHF. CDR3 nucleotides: TGTGCCAGTAGCCCGGGACAGGGCCTCGATCAGCCCCAGCATTTT.

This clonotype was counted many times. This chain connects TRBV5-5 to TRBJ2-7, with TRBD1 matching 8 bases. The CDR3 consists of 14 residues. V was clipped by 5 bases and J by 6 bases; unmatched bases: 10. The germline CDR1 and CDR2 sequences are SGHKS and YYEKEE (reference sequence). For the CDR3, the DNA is TGTGCCAGCAGGGGAACACAGGGGGTAGGCGAGCAGTACTTC. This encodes CASRGTQGVGEQYF.

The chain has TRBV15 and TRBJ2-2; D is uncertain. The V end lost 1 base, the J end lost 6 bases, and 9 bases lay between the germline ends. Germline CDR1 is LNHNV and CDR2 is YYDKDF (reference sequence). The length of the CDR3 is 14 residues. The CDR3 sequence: CATSRVPPPGELFF. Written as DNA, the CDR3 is TGTGCCACCAGCAGAGTCCCCCCCCCCGGGGAGCTGTTTTTT.

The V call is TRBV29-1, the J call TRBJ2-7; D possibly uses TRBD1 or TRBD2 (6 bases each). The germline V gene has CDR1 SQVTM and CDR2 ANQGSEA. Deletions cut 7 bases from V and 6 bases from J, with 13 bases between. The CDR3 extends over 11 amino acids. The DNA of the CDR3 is TGCAGCGGTGGCCGGGGGCTCGAGCAGTACTTC. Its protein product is CSGGRGLEQYF.

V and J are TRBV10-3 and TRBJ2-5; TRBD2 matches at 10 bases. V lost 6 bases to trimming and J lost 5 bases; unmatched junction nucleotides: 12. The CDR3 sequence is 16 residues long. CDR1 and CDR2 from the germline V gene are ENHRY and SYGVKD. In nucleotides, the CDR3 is TGTGCCATCAGGGATGTGGCTAGCGGGGGTTTGGAGACCCAGTACTTC. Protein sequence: CAIRDVASGGLETQYF.

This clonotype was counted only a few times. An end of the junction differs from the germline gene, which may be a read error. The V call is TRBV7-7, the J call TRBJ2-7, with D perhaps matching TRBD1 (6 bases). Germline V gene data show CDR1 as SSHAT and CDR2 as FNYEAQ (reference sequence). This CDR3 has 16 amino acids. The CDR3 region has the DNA TGTGCTAGCAGCACTCGAGCAGACAGGTTATGCTACGAGCAGTACTTC. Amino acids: CASSTRADRLCYEQYF.

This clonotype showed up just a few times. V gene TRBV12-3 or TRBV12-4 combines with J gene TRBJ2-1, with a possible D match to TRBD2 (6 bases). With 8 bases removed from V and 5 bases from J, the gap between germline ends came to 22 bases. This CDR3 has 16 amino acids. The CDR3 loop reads CASCSLRDSSNNEQFF. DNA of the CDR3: TGTGCCAGCTGTTCCCTTCGGGACTCATCAAACAATGAGCAGTTCTTC.